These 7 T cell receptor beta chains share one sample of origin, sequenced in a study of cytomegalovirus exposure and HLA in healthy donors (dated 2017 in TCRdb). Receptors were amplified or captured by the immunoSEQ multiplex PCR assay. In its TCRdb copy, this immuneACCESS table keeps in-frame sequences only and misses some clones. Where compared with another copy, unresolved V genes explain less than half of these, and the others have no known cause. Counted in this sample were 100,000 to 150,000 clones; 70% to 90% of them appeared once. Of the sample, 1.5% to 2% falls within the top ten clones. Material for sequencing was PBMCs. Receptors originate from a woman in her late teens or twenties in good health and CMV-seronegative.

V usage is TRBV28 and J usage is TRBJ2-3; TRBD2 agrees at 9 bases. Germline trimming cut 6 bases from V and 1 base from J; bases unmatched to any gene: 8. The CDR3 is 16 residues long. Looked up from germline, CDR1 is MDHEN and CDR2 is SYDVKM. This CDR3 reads CASSITASGGTDTQYF. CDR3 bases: TGTGCCAGCAGCATCACCGCTAGCGGGGGCACAGATACGCAGTATTTT.

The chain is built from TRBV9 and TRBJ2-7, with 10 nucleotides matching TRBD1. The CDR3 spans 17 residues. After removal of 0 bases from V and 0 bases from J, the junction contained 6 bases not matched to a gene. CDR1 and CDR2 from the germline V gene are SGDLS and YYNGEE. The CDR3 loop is CASSVDGTGVGSYEQYF. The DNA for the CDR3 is TGTGCCAGCAGCGTAGATGGGACAGGGGTCGGCTCCTACGAGCAGTACTTC.

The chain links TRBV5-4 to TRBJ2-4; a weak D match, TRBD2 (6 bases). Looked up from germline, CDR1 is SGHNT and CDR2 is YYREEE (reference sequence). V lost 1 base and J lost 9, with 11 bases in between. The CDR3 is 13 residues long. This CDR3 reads CASSLTSIGIQYF. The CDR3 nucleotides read TGTGCCAGCAGCTTGACTAGCATTGGCATTCAGTACTTC.

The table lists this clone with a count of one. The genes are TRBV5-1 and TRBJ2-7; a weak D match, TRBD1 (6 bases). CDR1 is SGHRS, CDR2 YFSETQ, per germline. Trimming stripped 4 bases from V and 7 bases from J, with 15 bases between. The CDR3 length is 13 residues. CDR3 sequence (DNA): TGCGCCAGCAGCGTGGGACACAACAGTGAGCAGTACTTC. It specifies CASSVGHNSEQYF.

The CDR3 here is CASGQTGLTDTQYF. The CDR3 nucleotides are TGTGCTAGTGGCCAGACAGGGTTAACAGATACGCAGTATTTT. J is TRBJ2-3 and V is TRBV12-5, with TRBD1 identical over 7 bases. The CDR3 length is 14 residues. Germline CDR1 LGHNT, CDR2 FRNRAP. The ends lost 6 bases at V and 3 bases at J; junction bases unmatched: 6.

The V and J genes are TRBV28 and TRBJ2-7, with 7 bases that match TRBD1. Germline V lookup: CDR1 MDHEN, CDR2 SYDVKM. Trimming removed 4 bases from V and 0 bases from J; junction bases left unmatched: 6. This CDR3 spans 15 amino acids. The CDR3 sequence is CASSSGTAASYEQYF. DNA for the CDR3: TGTGCCAGCAGTTCCGGGACAGCTGCCTCCTACGAGCAGTACTTC.

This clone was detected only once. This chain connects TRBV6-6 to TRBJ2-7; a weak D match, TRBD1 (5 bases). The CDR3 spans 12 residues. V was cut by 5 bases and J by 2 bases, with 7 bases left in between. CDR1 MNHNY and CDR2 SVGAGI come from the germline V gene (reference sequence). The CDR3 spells CASSGAAYEQYF. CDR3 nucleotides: TGTGCCAGCAGTGGGGCAGCCTACGAGCAGTACTTC.